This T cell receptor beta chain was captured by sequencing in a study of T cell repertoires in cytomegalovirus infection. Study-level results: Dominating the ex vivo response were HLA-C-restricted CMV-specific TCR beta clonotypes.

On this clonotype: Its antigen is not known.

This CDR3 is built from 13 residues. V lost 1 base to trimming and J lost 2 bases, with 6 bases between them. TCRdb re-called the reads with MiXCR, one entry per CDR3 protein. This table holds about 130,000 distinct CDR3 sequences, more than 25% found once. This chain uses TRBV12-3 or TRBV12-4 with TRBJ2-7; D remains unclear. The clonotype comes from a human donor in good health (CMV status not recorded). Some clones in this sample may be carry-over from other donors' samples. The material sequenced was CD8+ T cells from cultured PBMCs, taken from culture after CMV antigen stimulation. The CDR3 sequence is CASSLGVAYEQYF. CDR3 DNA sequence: TGTGCCAGCAGTTTAGGGGTAGCCTACGAGCAGTACTTC.